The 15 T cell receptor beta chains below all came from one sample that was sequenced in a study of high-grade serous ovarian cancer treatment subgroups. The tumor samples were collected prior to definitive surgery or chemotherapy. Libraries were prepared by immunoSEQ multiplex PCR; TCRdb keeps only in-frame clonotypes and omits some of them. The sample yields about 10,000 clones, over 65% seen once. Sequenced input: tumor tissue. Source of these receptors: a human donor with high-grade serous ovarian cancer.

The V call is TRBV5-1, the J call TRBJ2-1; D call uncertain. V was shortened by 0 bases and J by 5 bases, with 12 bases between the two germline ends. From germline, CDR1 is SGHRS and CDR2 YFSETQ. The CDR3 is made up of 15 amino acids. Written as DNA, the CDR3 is TGCGCCAGCAGCTTGGTAGGCGGTCCTAACAATGAGCAGTTCTTC. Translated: CASSLVGGPNNEQFF.

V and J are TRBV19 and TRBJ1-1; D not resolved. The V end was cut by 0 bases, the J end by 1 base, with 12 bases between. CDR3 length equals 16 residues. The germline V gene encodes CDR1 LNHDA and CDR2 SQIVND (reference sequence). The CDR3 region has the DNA TGTGCCAGTAGTATAGATCCTGTGCGGGGGAACACTGAAGCTTTCTTT. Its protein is CASSIDPVRGNTEAFF.

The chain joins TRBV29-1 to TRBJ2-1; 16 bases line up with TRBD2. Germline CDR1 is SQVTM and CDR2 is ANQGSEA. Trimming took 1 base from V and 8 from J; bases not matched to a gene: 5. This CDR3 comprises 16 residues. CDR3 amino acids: CSVEGGTSGRVDEQFF. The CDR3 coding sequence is TGCAGCGTTGAAGGGGGGACTAGCGGGAGGGTAGATGAGCAGTTCTTC.

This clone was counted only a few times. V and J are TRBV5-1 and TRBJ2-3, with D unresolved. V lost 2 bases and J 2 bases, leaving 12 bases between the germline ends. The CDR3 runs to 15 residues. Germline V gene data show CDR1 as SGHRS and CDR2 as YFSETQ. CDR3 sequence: CASSLDSYPTDTQYF. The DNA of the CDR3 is TGCGCCAGCAGCTTAGACTCTTATCCCACAGATACGCAGTATTTT.

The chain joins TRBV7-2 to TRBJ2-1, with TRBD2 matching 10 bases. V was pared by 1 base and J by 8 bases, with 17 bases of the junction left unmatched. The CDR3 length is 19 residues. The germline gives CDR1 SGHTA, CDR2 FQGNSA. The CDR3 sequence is CASSLVNLAGGRVTHEQFF. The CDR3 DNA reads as TGTGCCAGCAGCTTAGTGAATTTAGCGGGAGGCCGCGTGACCCATGAGCAGTTCTTC.

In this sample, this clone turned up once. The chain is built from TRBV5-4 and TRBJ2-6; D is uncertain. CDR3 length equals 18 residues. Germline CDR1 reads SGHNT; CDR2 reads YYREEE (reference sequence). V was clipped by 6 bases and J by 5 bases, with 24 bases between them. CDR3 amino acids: CASISFNSHKSRANVLTF. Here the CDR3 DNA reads TGTGCCAGCATCAGCTTCAATAGTCACAAAAGTCGGGCCAACGTCCTGACTTTC.

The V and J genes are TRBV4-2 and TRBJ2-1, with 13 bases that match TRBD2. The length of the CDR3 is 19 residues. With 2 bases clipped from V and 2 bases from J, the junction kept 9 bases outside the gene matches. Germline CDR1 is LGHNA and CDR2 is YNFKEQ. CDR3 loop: CASSQRTSGSSGPYNEQFF. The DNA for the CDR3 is TGTGCCAGCAGCCAAAGGACTAGCGGGAGCTCCGGGCCCTACAATGAGCAGTTCTTC.

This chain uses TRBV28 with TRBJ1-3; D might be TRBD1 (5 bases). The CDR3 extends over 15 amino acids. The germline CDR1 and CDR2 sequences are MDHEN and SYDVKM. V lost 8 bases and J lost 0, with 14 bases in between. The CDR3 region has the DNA TGTGCCAGCGTCCTCGGGGGAGTCTCTGGAAACACCATATATTTT. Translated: CASVLGGVSGNTIYF.

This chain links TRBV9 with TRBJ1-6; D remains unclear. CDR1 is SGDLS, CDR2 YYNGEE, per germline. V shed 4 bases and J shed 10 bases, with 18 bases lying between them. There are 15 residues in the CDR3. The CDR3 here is CASSPTGGFGSPLHF. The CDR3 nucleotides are TGTGCCAGCAGCCCCACGGGCGGGTTCGGGTCACCCCTCCACTTT.

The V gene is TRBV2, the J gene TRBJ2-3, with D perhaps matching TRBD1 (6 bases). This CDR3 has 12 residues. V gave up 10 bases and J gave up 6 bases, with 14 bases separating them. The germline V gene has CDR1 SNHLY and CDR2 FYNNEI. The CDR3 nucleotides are TGTGCCACACAGGGTGAAGACGATACGCAGTATTTT. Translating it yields CATQGEDDTQYF.

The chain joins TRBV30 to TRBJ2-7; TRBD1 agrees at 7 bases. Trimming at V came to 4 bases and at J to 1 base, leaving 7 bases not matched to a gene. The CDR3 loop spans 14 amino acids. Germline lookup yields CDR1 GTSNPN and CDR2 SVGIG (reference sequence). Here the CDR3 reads CAWTRDSGSYEQYF. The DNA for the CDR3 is TGTGCCTGGACTCGGGACAGCGGTTCCTACGAGCAGTACTTC.

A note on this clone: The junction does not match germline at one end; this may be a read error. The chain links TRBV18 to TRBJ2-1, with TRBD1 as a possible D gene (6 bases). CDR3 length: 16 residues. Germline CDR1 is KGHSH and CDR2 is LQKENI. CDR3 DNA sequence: TGTGCCAGCTCACCCACTGCCGGGACAACCTACAGTGAGCAGTTCTTC. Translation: CASSPTAGTTYSEQFF.

This CDR3 is CATSRDNGQQETQYF. The CDR3 nucleotides read TGTGCCACCAGCAGAGATAACGGGCAACAAGAGACCCAGTACTTC. The V gene is TRBV15, the J gene TRBJ2-5; no clear D. The CDR3 sequence is 15 residues long. V was cut by 0 bases and J by 2 bases, with 10 bases left in between. Germline CDR1 and CDR2: LNHNV and YYDKDF (reference sequence). Based on the CDR3 plus reference TRBV15 and TRBJ2-5, the full variable domain is DAMVIQNPRYQVTQFGKPVTLSCSQTLNHNVMYWYQQKSSQAPKLLFHYYDKDFNNEADTPDNFQSRRPNTSFCFLDIRSPGLGDTAMYLCATSRDNGQQETQYFGPGTRLLVL.

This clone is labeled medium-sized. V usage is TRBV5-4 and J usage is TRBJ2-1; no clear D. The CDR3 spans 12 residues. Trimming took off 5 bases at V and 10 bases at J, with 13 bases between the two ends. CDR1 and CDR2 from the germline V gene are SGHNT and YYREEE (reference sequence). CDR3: CASSRSSWEQFF. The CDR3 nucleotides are TGTGCCAGCAGTAGGAGTTCGTGGGAGCAGTTCTTC.

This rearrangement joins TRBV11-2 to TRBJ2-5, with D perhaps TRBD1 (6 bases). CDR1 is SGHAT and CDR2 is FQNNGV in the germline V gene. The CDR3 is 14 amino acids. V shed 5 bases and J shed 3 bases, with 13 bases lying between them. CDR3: CASSPRTAKETQYF. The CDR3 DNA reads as TGTGCCAGCAGCCCACGGACAGCGAAAGAGACCCAGTACTTC. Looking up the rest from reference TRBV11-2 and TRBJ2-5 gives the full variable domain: EAGVAQSPRYKIIEKRQSVAFWCNPISGHATLYWYQQILGQGPKLLIQFQNNGVVDDSQLPKDRFSAERLKGVDSTLKIQPAKLEDSAVYLCASSPRTAKETQYFGPGTRLLVL.